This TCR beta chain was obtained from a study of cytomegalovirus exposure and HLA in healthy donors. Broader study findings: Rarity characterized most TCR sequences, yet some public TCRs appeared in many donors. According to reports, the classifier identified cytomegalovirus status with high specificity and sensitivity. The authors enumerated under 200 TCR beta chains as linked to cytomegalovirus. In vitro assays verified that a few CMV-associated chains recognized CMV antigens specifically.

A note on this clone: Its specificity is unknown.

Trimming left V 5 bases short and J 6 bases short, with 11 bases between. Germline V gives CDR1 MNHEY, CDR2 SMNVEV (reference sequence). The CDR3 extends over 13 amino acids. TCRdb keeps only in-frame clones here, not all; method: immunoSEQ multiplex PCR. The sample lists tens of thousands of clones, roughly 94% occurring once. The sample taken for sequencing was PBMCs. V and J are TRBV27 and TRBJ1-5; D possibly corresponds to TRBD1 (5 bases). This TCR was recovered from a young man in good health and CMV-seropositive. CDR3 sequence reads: CASSPRVGQPQHF. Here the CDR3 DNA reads TGTGCCAGCAGTCCCAGGGTAGGTCAGCCCCAGCATTTT.